This T cell receptor (beta chain) came from a study of Graves' ophthalmopathy and Graves' hyperthyroidism. As the template, RNA transcripts were used to amplify TCR beta CDR3 regions. The first round was an RT-PCR with HTBI primers, and the second round was a multiplex PCR. TCRdb itself ran the multiplex PCR reads through MiXCR, one entry per CDR3 protein. The sample includes nearly 400,000 distinct CDR3 sequences, 15% to 20% seen only once; the top ten take 1.6%. This clonotype has a count of ten or more. The origin of this receptor is a woman under 30 with Graves' ophthalmopathy. Sequencing input: peripheral blood.

CDR3 region: CSATERGVDSPLHF. The CDR3 DNA sequence: TGCAGCGCCACGGAGCGTGGGGTAGATTCACCCCTCCACTTT. The rearrangement joins TRBV29-1 to TRBJ1-6; D remains unclear. The ends were cut back, 7 bases at V and 8 bases at J, with 18 bases in the middle. This CDR3 contains 14 residues. Germline CDR1 and CDR2: SQVTM and ANQGSEA.